This T cell receptor (beta chain) was recovered during a study of patients and donors after allogeneic stem cell transplantation. Using its own MiXCR run on the RT-PCR reads, TCRdb lists one record per CDR3 protein. Of about a million distinct CDR3 sequences in the sample, approximately 19% were seen once. V trimming: 0 bases; J trimming: 6 bases; junction bases outside the gene matches: 3. This CDR3 is 14 amino acids long. CDR1 and CDR2 (germline): SGDLS, YYNGEE. The clonotype comes from a human donor who was either an allogeneic HSCT recipient or a stem cell or donor lymphocyte infusion donor (not recorded which). It is not recorded whose cells these are; they may come from a transplant donor. The chain uses TRBV9 and TRBJ2-1; 7 nucleotides align to TRBD2. The sample comprised blood, either unsorted or a sorted T cell fraction (not recorded which). For the CDR3, the DNA is TGTGCCAGCAGCGTAGCGGGAGGTGTCAATGAGCAGTTCTTC. Its protein product is CASSVAGGVNEQFF.